The 29 T cell receptor beta chains below come from one sample, sequenced in a study of tumor-infiltrating lymphocytes in primary liver carcinoma. Constant-region priming of about 520 ng total RNA yielded TCR beta cDNA. Three rounds of nested multiplex PCR with slightly modified ARM-PCR produced TCR beta libraries. TRBV1-TRBV30 forward primers paired with a C-beta reverse primer were used in the first two PCR rounds, which ran approximately 10 cycles each. TCRdb independently ran MiXCR on the multiplex PCR reads; one entry per CDR3 protein. This table holds roughly 200,000 distinct CDR3 sequences, 85% found once. Co-extraction yielded RNA and DNA from about 20-30 mg of unsorted bulk tissue. The source material was tumor tissue from primary liver carcinoma. These receptors were obtained from a man aged 40-49 years with primary liver carcinoma and hepatitis B virus infection.

Details on this clonotype: An end of the junction does not agree with germline; a read error may underlie this. The chain has TRBV12-3 or TRBV12-4 and TRBJ2-5; the D call may be TRBD1 or TRBD2 (7 bases each). There are 13 residues in the CDR3. The CDR3 loop reads CACSRSGTEIQYF. The CDR3 nucleotides read TGTGCTTGCAGCCGAAGCGGGACAGAGATCCAGTACTTC.

Comment on this clonotype: An end of the junction does not agree with germline; a read error may underlie this. The chain has TRBV11-2 and TRBJ1-1; D gene ambiguous. The germline V gene encodes CDR1 SGHAT and CDR2 FQNNGV. The CDR3 totals 13 residues. The CDR3: CVSSLGLNTKAFF. DNA for the CDR3: TGTGTCAGTAGCTTAGGCCTGAACACTAAAGCTTTCTTT.

The CDR3 DNA is TGCAACGTAAATTCAAGAATCCATGAGCAGTTCTTC. This encodes CNVNSRIHEQFF. V gene TRBV29-1 combines with J gene TRBJ2-1; the D is unclear. CDR3 length equals 12 residues. The germline V gene has CDR1 SQVTM and CDR2 ANQGSEA.

This clonotype was detected only once. The rearrangement links TRBV20-1 to TRBJ2-1; 10 bases match TRBD2. CDR1 is DFQATT and CDR2 is SNEGSKA in the germline V gene (reference sequence). The trim removed 6 bases at V and 1 base at J, leaving 6 bases unmatched. This CDR3 spans 15 amino acids. CDR3 loop: CSAPLAGHSYNEQFF. The CDR3 bases are TGCAGTGCGCCACTAGCGGGACATTCCTACAATGAGCAGTTCTTC.

As for this clonotype: The conserved closing phenylalanine or tryptophan is absent in this CDR3, likely reflecting a read error. V and J are TRBV4-2 and TRBJ2-3; weak D call: TRBD2 (6 bases). CDR1 is LGHNA and CDR2 is YNFKEQ in the germline V gene. V gave up 4 bases and J gave up 4 bases, with 15 bases separating them. The CDR3 length is 15 residues. CDR3 loop: CASSPMAGLADTQYS. CDR3 sequence (DNA): TGTGCCAGCAGCCCTATGGCGGGACTCGCAGATACGCAGTATTCT.

The CDR3: CASRLPGHGTYGYTF. DNA of the CDR3: TGTGCCAGCCGCCTACCGGGACATGGAACCTATGGCTACACCTTC. The rearrangement joins TRBV28 to TRBJ1-2, with D possibly being TRBD1 (6 bases). Germline assignment: CDR1 MDHEN and CDR2 SYDVKM. V lost 8 bases and J 4 bases, leaving 20 bases between the germline ends. The CDR3 has 15 amino acids.

V is TRBV12-3 or TRBV12-4 and J is TRBJ2-2; D is possibly TRBD2 (5 bases). V shed 4 bases and J shed 6 bases, with 12 bases lying between them. The CDR3 runs 14 residues. The CDR3 DNA is TGTGCCAGCAGTTGGCGGAGGCATGCCGGGGAGCTGTTTTTT. Amino acid sequence: CASSWRRHAGELFF.

Concerning this clonotype itself: At one boundary the junction diverges from the germline segment, which might be a read error. The genes are TRBV29-1 and TRBJ2-2; 10 positions match TRBD2. From germline, CDR1 is SQVTM and CDR2 ANQGSEA. This CDR3 spans 15 amino acids. The chain's CDR3 is CSTGTSAANTGELFF. DNA for the CDR3: TGCAGCACTGGGACTAGCGCGGCGAACACCGGGGAGCTGTTTTTC.

This CDR3 is CGGSTMSGAFF. The CDR3 bases are TGCGGCGGATCCACGATGAGTGGGGCTTTCTTT. The V and J genes are TRBV29-1 and TRBJ1-1; D gene unclear. Germline values: CDR1 SQVTM, CDR2 ANQGSEA. This CDR3 region has 11 residues.

Worth noting for this clonotype: The junction differs from germline at one of its ends, possibly a read error. The CDR3 is CASSPDRSGGYEHYF. The CDR3 DNA is TGTGCCAGCAGCCCCGATCGGTCGGGAGGCTACGAGCATTACTTC. The rearrangement links TRBV4-3 to TRBJ2-7; 7 nucleotides agree with TRBD2. This CDR3 has 15 amino acids. Germline V gene data show CDR1 as LGHNA and CDR2 as YSLEER.

The chain combines TRBV28 with TRBJ2-7, with D perhaps TRBD2 (5 bases). Germline V CDR1 and CDR2: MDHEN, SYDVKM. The CDR3 contains 15 residues. The ends were cut back, 9 bases at V and 3 bases at J, with 21 bases in the middle. The CDR3 DNA sequence: TGTGCCAGTAGTCGACGTCTAGCTGGAGTCTACGAGCAGTACTTC. It encodes CASSRRLAGVYEQYF.

This clonotype was counted once. Germline is not matched at one junction end, which may reflect a read error. The J gene is TRBJ2-1, the V gene TRBV19, with 7 bases lining up with TRBD2. CDR1 is LNHDA and CDR2 is SQIVND in the germline V gene (reference sequence). CDR3 length: 14 residues. The CDR3 nucleotides read TGTGCCAGTAGTATAGGCGCTAGCGGCAATGCGCAGTTCTTC. Translation gives CASSIGASGNAQFF.

For this clonotype: This sequence may be a read error, since a much larger clone differs from it by one base. The CDR3 region has the DNA TGTGCCAGCAGCCGGCTGGGGATGGGTGAGCAGTACTTC. Translated: CASSRLGMGEQYF. V usage is TRBV14 and J usage is TRBJ2-7; no clear D gene. Trimming left V 4 bases short and J 7 bases short, with 14 bases between. There are 13 residues in the CDR3. Germline V gene lookup returns CDR1 SGHDN and CDR2 FVKESK.

Remarks on this clonotype: Relative to the germline gene, one junction end is altered; a read error may explain this. This chain uses TRBV7-8 with TRBJ2-6; a possible D gene is TRBD1 (6 bases). Germline CDR1 is SGHVS and CDR2 is FQNEAQ. This CDR3 is built from 17 residues. The CDR3 here is CVSSLDGKGAGANVLTF. Written as DNA, the CDR3 is TGTGTCAGCAGCTTAGACGGGAAGGGGGCTGGGGCCAACGTCCTGACTTTC.

A note on this clonotype: At one of its ends the junction is not consistent with the germline gene, which may arise from a read error. The V and J genes are TRBV12-3 or TRBV12-4 and TRBJ2-1; tentative D call: TRBD2 (6 bases). The CDR3 is made up of 15 amino acids. CDR3 loop: CASSFAGTSYIEQLF. CDR3 nucleotides: TGTGCCAGCAGTTTCGCGGGAACCTCCTACATTGAGCAGCTCTTC.

With regard to this clonotype: One end of the junction is discordant with germline, which a read error may explain. The chain carries TRBV30 and TRBJ2-5, with 8 positions matching TRBD1. Per germline, CDR1 GTSNPN and CDR2 SVGIG (reference sequence). CDR3 size: 15 residues. The CDR3, as DNA: TGTGCCTGGAGTCCCCGTGACAGGGGTGTGAAGACCCTGTACTTC. The encoded protein is CAWSPRDRGVKTLYF.

In regard to this clonotype: Relative to the germline gene, one junction end is altered; a read error may explain this. The CDR3, as DNA: TGTGCCAGCAGCCGACGGACAGGGTCAGATGTCAATGAGCAGCTCTTC. It encodes CASSRRTGSDVNEQLF. The rearrangement joins TRBV4-2 to TRBJ2-1, with 8 bases matching TRBD1. From germline, CDR1 is LGHNA and CDR2 YNFKEQ. The CDR3 consists of 16 residues.

To note about this clonotype: A read error may produce the germline difference seen at one junction end. This chain uses TRBV6-6 with TRBJ2-1; a weak D match, TRBD1 (5 bases). Germline V gene lookup returns CDR1 MNHNY and CDR2 SVGAGI (reference sequence). CDR3 size: 14 residues. CDR3 sequence (DNA): TGTACCAGTAGTTACTCCCAGGGTTACAATGAGCAGTTCTTC. Translated: CTSSYSQGYNEQFF.

Points on this clonotype: The junction differs from germline at one of its ends, possibly a read error. The chain joins TRBV11-2 to TRBJ1-6; D might be TRBD1 (5 bases). The germline gives CDR1 SGHAT, CDR2 FQNNGV. The CDR3 loop spans 13 amino acids. The CDR3 DNA reads TGTGCCTGCTCGGGGACGAGGAATTCACACCTCCACTTT. Translated, it gives CACSGTRNSHLHF.

In regard to this clonotype: One end of the junction fails to match germline, which may point to a read error. This chain joins TRBV29-1 and TRBJ2-4; D remains unclear. The CDR3 contains 13 residues. The germline gives CDR1 SQVTM, CDR2 ANQGSEA. As DNA, the CDR3 is TGCAGCACCCGGCCCAACGCCAAAAACATTCAATACTTC. Translating gives CSTRPNAKNIQYF.

On this clonotype: The conserved phenylalanine or tryptophan is not found at the CDR3 terminus, so this likely reflects a read error. The V call is TRBV19, the J call TRBJ2-2, with 8 bases that match TRBD2. Germline lookup yields CDR1 LNHDA and CDR2 SQIVND (reference sequence). CDR3 length: 17 amino acids. Trimming took 1 base from V and 7 from J; bases not matched to a gene: 11. In DNA form, the CDR3 reads TGTGCCAGTAGTATAGTGGCGAGCAGCGGGAGCAGCGGGGAGCTGTTTCTT. Protein product: CASSIVASSGSSGELFL.

On this clonotype: A junction end diverges from the germline sequence, so it may reflect a read error. The chain links TRBV5-1 to TRBJ2-7; TRBD2 aligns across 7 bases. The CDR3 is 13 residues long. Germline V gene lookup returns CDR1 SGHRS and CDR2 YFSETQ. This CDR3 is CASARGSSYGQYF. The CDR3 nucleotides read TGCGCTAGCGCCCGCGGGAGTTCTTACGGGCAGTACTTC.

For this clonotype: It is likely a read error, because the conserved phenylalanine at the end of the CDR3 is missing. The DNA is omitted, as the CDR3 cannot be located on it reliably, and the CDR3 follows TCRdb's listing. The chain links TRBV10-2 to TRBJ2-3; the table's D call of TRBD2 was not tested on the DNA. Germline loops: CDR1 WSHSY, CDR2 SAAADI. The CDR3 is 12 amino acids long, termini counted. The CDR3 is CASSHTSGRTYL.

Concerning this clonotype itself: The conserved phenylalanine or tryptophan normally closing the CDR3 is absent here, so this likely arose from a read error. The chain combines TRBV4-3 with TRBJ2-1, with no clear D. From germline, CDR1 is LGHNA and CDR2 YSLEER. This CDR3 has 16 residues. The CDR3 sequence: CASSRFPPPADNEQFL. For the CDR3, the DNA is TGTGCCAGCAGCCGATTCCCCCCCCCGGCGGACAATGAGCAGTTCTTA.

V usage is TRBV29-1 and J usage is TRBJ2-6, with no clear D. Trimming removed 6 bases from V and 2 bases from J, with 11 bases in between. CDR1 SQVTM and CDR2 ANQGSEA come from the germline V gene. The CDR3 sequence is 14 residues long. The CDR3 is CSVVTVAGANVLTF. The CDR3 coding sequence is TGCAGCGTCGTCACGGTGGCTGGGGCCAACGTCCTGACTTTC.

Notes on this clonotype: This may be a read error, as it is one base from a much larger clone. The genes are TRBV5-6 and TRBJ2-1; D possibly uses TRBD1 or TRBD2 (5 bases each). Per the germline V gene, CDR1 is SGHDT and CDR2 is YYEEEE. The CDR3 has 16 residues. Trimming took 3 bases from V and 7 from J, leaving 20 bases between them. The CDR3 loop is CASSSRDDLLWNEQFF. CDR3 nucleotide sequence: TGTGCCAGCAGCTCTAGGGACGACCTCTTGTGGAATGAGCAGTTCTTC.

Regarding this clonotype: A much larger clonotype is one base distant, so this may be a read error. V is TRBV7-9 and J is TRBJ1-1; 9 bases are shared with TRBD1. The germline CDR1 and CDR2 sequences are SEHNR and FQNEAQ (reference sequence). This CDR3 has 17 residues. CDR3 bases: TGTGCCAGCAGCTCAGGGACAGGGATCACAAGGAACACTGAAGCTTTATTT. It translates to CASSSGTGITRNTEALF.

This chain uses TRBV5-4 with TRBJ2-2, with TRBD2 identical over 9 bases. The CDR3 consists of 16 residues. Germline V gene lookup returns CDR1 SGHNT and CDR2 YYREEE (reference sequence). V trimming: 4 bases; J trimming: 7 bases; junction bases outside the gene matches: 11. This CDR3 reads CASSLTGLAGVGELFF. The CDR3 DNA is TGTGCCAGCAGCCTAACGGGACTAGCTGGAGTCGGGGAGCTGTTTTTT. Full variable domain (remainder filled in from reference TRBV5-4 and TRBJ2-2): ETGVTQSPTHLIKTRGQQVTLRCSSQSGHNTVSWYQQALGQGPQFIFQYYREEENGRGNFPPRFSGLQFPNYSSELNVNALELDDSALYLCASSLTGLAGVGELFFGEGSRLTVL.

A word on this clonotype: This could be a read error, since a much larger clone is one nucleotide away. The CDR3 loop reads CAGSLIGELFF. DNA for the CDR3: TGTGCCGGCAGCTTAATCGGGGAGCTGTTTTTT. The chain recombines TRBV7-9 with TRBJ2-2; D ambiguous. The CDR3 loop spans 11 amino acids. CDR1 is SEHNR and CDR2 is FQNEAQ in the germline V gene (reference sequence).